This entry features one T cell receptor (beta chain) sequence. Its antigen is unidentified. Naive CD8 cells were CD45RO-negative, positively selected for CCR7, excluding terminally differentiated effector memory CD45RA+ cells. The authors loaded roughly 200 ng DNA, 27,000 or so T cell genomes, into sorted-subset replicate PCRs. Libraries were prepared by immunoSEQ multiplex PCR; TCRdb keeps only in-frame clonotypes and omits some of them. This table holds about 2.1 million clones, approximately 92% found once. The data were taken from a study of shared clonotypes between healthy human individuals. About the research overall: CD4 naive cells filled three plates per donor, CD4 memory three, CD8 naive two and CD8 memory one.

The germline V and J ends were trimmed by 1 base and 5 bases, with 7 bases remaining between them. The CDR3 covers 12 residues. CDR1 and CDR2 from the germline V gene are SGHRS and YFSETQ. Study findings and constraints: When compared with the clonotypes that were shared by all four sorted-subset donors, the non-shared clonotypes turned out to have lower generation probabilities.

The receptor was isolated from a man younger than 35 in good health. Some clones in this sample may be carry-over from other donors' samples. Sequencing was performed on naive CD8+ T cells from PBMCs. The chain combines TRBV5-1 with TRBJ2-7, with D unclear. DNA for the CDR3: TGCGCCAGCAGCTTGATCGACCACGAGCAGTACTTC. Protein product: CASSLIDHEQYF. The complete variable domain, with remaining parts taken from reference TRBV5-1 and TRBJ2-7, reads KAGVTQTPRYLIKTRGQQVTLSCSPISGHRSVSWYQQTPGQGLQFLFEYFSETQRNKGNFPGRFSGRQFSNSRSEMNVSTLELGDSALYLCASSLIDHEQYFGPGTRLTVT.